This entry features one T cell receptor (beta chain) sequence. Per the authors' pipeline: Scientists estimated how many nucleated cells there were by amplifying reference gene primers. Libraries were prepared by immunoSEQ multiplex PCR; TCRdb keeps only in-frame clonotypes and omits some of them. Clone size and V and J calls were adopted from that table, with D and trimming inferred from the DNA. This sample has 100,000 to 150,000 clones, with 60% to 80% found just once. The CDR3 length is 15 residues. The V and J ends lost 5 bases and 2 bases respectively, with 13 bases between them. Per germline, CDR1 MNHEY and CDR2 SMNVEV (reference sequence). This sample was taken from a study of blood T cell repertoires in COVID-19.

This clonotype originated in a human donor in a cohort sampled during active COVID-19. The J gene is TRBJ2-1, the V gene TRBV27, with a tentative D call TRBD2 (5 bases). The source material was peripheral blood. CDR3 residues: CASSTREITYNEQFF. DNA of the CDR3: TGTGCCAGCAGTACCCGGGAAATCACCTACAATGAGCAGTTCTTC.